The 18 T cell receptor beta chains in this list originate from one sample, sequenced in a study of early stage breast cancer tumors. The repertoire was sequenced with immunoSEQ multiplex PCR; TCRdb's copy has only in-frame clones and lacks some. The sample has fewer than 90,000 clones, 79% seen once. Specimen: blood. Source of these receptors: a person aged 55 to 69 with breast cancer.

The V and J genes are TRBV2 and TRBJ2-1; D could derive from TRBD1 or TRBD2 (7 bases each). This CDR3 contains 14 residues. In germline, CDR1 is SNHLY, CDR2 FYNNEI. V lost 5 bases and J lost 8, with 16 bases in between. The CDR3 loop is CASSWRGQGDEQFF. The CDR3 DNA sequence: TGTGCCAGCAGTTGGCGGGGGCAGGGGGATGAGCAGTTCTTC. Based on the CDR3 plus reference TRBV2 and TRBJ2-1, the full variable domain is EPEVTQTPSHQVTQMGQEVILRCVPISNHLYFYWYRQILGQKVEFLVSFYNNEISEKSEIFDDQFSVERPDGSNFTLKIRSTKLEDSAMYFCASSWRGQGDEQFFGPGTRLTVL.

A single count supports this clone. The rearrangement links TRBV5-1 to TRBJ2-5; 11 nucleotides agree with TRBD2. The V gene end was trimmed by 0 bases and the J gene end by 1 base; junction bases not matched to a gene: 2. The CDR3 spans 16 residues. Germline CDR1 reads SGHRS; CDR2 reads YFSETQ. CDR3: CASSLGLAGSQETQYF. For the CDR3, the DNA is TGCGCCAGCAGCTTGGGACTAGCGGGGTCCCAAGAGACCCAGTACTTC.

The V gene is TRBV5-1, the J gene TRBJ2-1, with a possible D match to TRBD1 (6 bases). With 4 bases removed from V and 0 bases from J, the gap between germline ends came to 11 bases. In germline, CDR1 is SGHRS, CDR2 YFSETQ. This CDR3 contains 15 residues. The CDR3: CASSIGQSSYNEQFF. The CDR3 DNA reads TGCGCCAGCAGCATCGGACAGAGCTCCTACAATGAGCAGTTCTTC.

In this sample, this clone turned up a few times. The chain carries TRBV6-1 and TRBJ1-5; D is unresolved. V lost 1 base to trimming and J lost 5 bases, with 0 bases between them. CDR3 length: 11 amino acids. Germline lookup yields CDR1 MNHNS and CDR2 SASEGT. CDR3 DNA: TGTGCCAGCAGTGAAGATCAGCCCCAGCATTTT. Translated: CASSEDQPQHF.

This clone was recorded once. V gene TRBV13 combines with J gene TRBJ1-3; D is unresolved. V lost 4 bases to trimming and J lost 9 bases, with 16 bases between them. This CDR3 is built from 14 residues. Germline V lookup: CDR1 PRHDT, CDR2 FYEKMQ (reference sequence). The CDR3 DNA follows: TGTGCCAGCAGCTCCGGTGTGGGCTTGGGCACCATATATTTT. It specifies CASSSGVGLGTIYF.

CDR3 nucleotides: TGTGCCAGCAGTGAATGGGCGGGGACGACGCAGTATTTT. Encoded protein: CASSEWAGTTQYF. The chain employs TRBV25-1 and TRBJ2-3; possibly TRBD2 for D (6 bases). With 1 base removed from V and 9 bases from J, the gap between germline ends came to 11 bases. CDR1 is MGHDK and CDR2 is SYGVNS in the germline V gene. The CDR3 contains 13 residues.

V is TRBV4-1 and J is TRBJ2-7, with D possibly matching TRBD2 (6 bases). CDR1 MGHRA and CDR2 YSYEKL come from the germline V gene. This CDR3 spans 15 amino acids. V lost 0 bases and J lost 3, with 12 bases in between. The CDR3 loop reads CASSQEGGLNYEQYF. As DNA, the CDR3 is TGCGCCAGCAGCCAAGAGGGGGGTCTCAACTACGAGCAGTACTTC.

The chain uses TRBV5-6 and TRBJ1-4; 7 positions match TRBD1. This CDR3 has 15 amino acids. V dropped 1 base and J dropped 10; count of bases not matched to a gene: 10. Germline CDR1 and CDR2: SGHDT and YYEEEE. The CDR3 is CASSLPGQLVGKLFF. Here the CDR3 DNA reads TGTGCCAGCAGCTTGCCGGGACAGCTGGTGGGAAAACTGTTTTTT.

J is TRBJ2-3 and V is TRBV11-3; D gene uncertain. The CDR3 runs 15 residues. V lost 5 bases and J 4 bases, leaving 16 bases between the germline ends. The germline V gene encodes CDR1 SGHNT and CDR2 YENEEA. The CDR3 nucleotides read TGTGCCAGCAGCCTATTAGGTCTAGAGTCAGATACGCAGTATTTT. Encoded protein: CASSLLGLESDTQYF.

This clone was found a few times. The chain joins TRBV18 to TRBJ2-5, with no clear D. The CDR3 is 12 residues long. The germline V gene has CDR1 KGHSH and CDR2 LQKENI. V was trimmed by 2 bases and J by 5 bases, leaving 6 bases between them. The CDR3 region has the DNA TGTGCCAGCTCACCAGGTGTGGAGACCCAGTACTTC. Its translation: CASSPGVETQYF.

This clone was recorded once. J is TRBJ2-3 and V is TRBV5-4; D is unresolved. Germline CDR1 SGHNT, CDR2 YYREEE (reference sequence). This CDR3 has 14 residues. V gave up 5 bases and J gave up 1 base, with 11 bases separating them. The CDR3 is CASSAAERTDTQYF. CDR3 bases: TGTGCCAGCAGTGCCGCAGAGCGCACAGATACGCAGTATTTT.

V gene TRBV11-3 combines with J gene TRBJ2-7, with 10 bases matching TRBD2. The V segment lost 3 bases and the J segment 3 bases; nucleotides outside the gene matches: 8. CDR1 is SGHNT, CDR2 YENEEA, per germline. This CDR3 spans 16 amino acids. CDR3: CASSFVRASGGYEQYF. The CDR3 nucleotides read TGTGCCAGCAGCTTTGTACGGGCTAGCGGGGGCTACGAGCAGTACTTC.

This clone was seen only a few times. Written as DNA, the CDR3 is TGCGCCAGCAGCCAAGTCCGCAGCTCTGGAAACACCATATATTTT. It codes for CASSQVRSSGNTIYF. The V call is TRBV4-1, the J call TRBJ1-3; no clear D gene. Germline lookup yields CDR1 MGHRA and CDR2 YSYEKL. This CDR3 spans 15 amino acids. The V gene lost 1 base and the J gene lost 0 bases, with 7 bases spanning the gap.

The chain joins TRBV7-6 to TRBJ2-7; 7 bases are shared with TRBD2. This CDR3 contains 19 residues. Germline CDR1 reads SGHVS; CDR2 reads FNYEAQ. V was clipped by 4 bases and J by 6 bases; unmatched bases: 24. The CDR3 protein is CASSSAPGGRSLSFREQYF. The CDR3 coding sequence is TGTGCCAGCAGCTCCGCCCCGGGGGGACGCAGCCTAAGTTTTCGCGAGCAGTACTTC.

This clone was recorded only once. Sequence at one end of the junction differs from germline and may be a read error. V and J are TRBV28 and TRBJ2-7, with 9 bases fitting TRBD2. CDR1 is MDHEN, CDR2 SYDVKM, per germline. The CDR3 length is 15 residues. The CDR3 sequence is CASSFRISGAGGDDF. DNA for the CDR3: TGTGCCAGCAGTTTCAGGATTAGCGGGGCGGGAGGGGACGACTTC.

The CDR3 is CASSEYRGRSNQPQHF. In DNA form, the CDR3 reads TGTGCCAGCAGCGAATACAGGGGGCGTAGCAATCAGCCCCAGCATTTT. The chain employs TRBV5-5 and TRBJ1-5; TRBD1 agrees at 9 bases. The CDR3 totals 16 residues. CDR1 is SGHKS and CDR2 is YYEKEE in the germline V gene (reference sequence). The V segment lost 4 bases and the J segment 0 bases; nucleotides outside the gene matches: 5.

V gene TRBV2 combines with J gene TRBJ1-4; D uncertain. CDR1 and CDR2 (germline): SNHLY, FYNNEI. The CDR3 has 13 residues. Trimming pared 5 bases from V and 8 bases from J, leaving 12 bases between. This CDR3 is CASSLILGEKLFF. Written as DNA, the CDR3 is TGTGCCAGCAGTTTGATTCTGGGGGAAAAACTGTTTTTT.

The chain recombines TRBV29-1 with TRBJ1-2; 7 bases are a match to TRBD1. Trimming cost V 3 bases and J 2 bases; bases outside gene matches: 6. Per the germline V gene, CDR1 is SQVTM and CDR2 is ANQGSEA. This CDR3 region has 14 residues. In DNA form, the CDR3 reads TGCAGCGTTGATCGGACAGGCCTCAACTATGGCTACACCTTC. This sequence encodes CSVDRTGLNYGYTF.